The clone carrying this T cell receptor beta chain was seen only once. The antigen is not known. These data belong to a study of siplizumab effects on memory and regulatory T cells. Germline V gene sequence: CDR1 SGHAT, CDR2 FQNNGV. This CDR3 is 13 amino acids long. Trimming pared 5 bases from V and 6 bases from J, leaving 11 bases between. Profiling relied on immunoSEQ multiplex PCR, and the TCRdb table lists in-frame clones only, not all of them. The sample shows about 9,900 clones, around 40% of them seen only once. Cells from the mixed lymphocyte reaction underwent coculture for approximately 6 days at 37 degrees C.

The sequence came from a human donor in good health; the cells came from an allogeneic mixed lymphocyte reaction. The chain carries TRBV11-2 and TRBJ1-5; D is unclear. The sequencing sample was made of CFSE-low (dividing) CD4+ T cells sorted from an allogeneic mixed lymphocyte reaction. The CDR3 DNA reads as TGTGCCAGCAGCCCTGGGCGGGGTCAGCCCCAGCATTTT. It specifies CASSPGRGQPQHF.